This T cell receptor beta chain was recovered during a study of cytomegalovirus exposure and HLA in healthy donors (dated by TCRdb to 2016 to 2017). A note on the overall study: According to an earlier analysis of 587 of the donors, about 179 million T cells yielded 95 million to 140 million unique TCR beta sequences and roughly 280 Gb of sequence data. In an earlier analysis of a few hundred of the donors, high-throughput TCR beta sequencing was used to judge whether each TCR beta V gene segment behaved as functional or pseudogenic. Rather than using new phenotypic data, the later analysis identified candidate immune exposures from TCR beta sequences and from how often those sequences occurred across donors. Several DR-DQ haplotypes were treated as single units for association and clustering because of strong linkage in the cohort. In addition to the first cohort of about 650 subjects, a separate validation cohort of 100 to 150 different subjects was used. The study was designed to test whether signatures of past pathogen exposure could be identified by cataloging public T cell receptors. Among 398 genotyped donors of the cohort, an average of 235,054 unique TCR beta nucleotide sequences were sequenced per donor, around 18% of them non-productive. Class I and class II HLA loci were covered by the typing at four-digit resolution. All discovery cohort repertoires had been generated on a single sequencing platform. An early release covering around 630 HLA-typed donors comprised 250 to 350 gigabases of sequencing data and some 79 million unique TCR sequences. A later genetic analysis took genome-wide SNP genotypes for about 55% of the 666 donors and used that subset as a discovery cohort. The number of typed donors differed by locus: about 620-630 for A, B, C, DRB1 and DQB1; some 500 for DQA1; some 610 for DPA1; and 450 to 480 for DPB1. The T cell repertoires of several hundred subjects were profiled by immunosequencing and related to cytomegalovirus serostatus. Donor age, sex, ethnicity and CMV serostatus were compiled alongside the repertoire data. To predict cytomegalovirus infection status, the study combined high-throughput TCR immunosequencing, statistical association of individual TCRs with disease status, and machine learning. Among the roughly 400 genotyped donors, approximately 77% belonged to the genetic ancestry cluster associated with self-reported Caucasian donors. A later analysis re-analyzed previously published TCR beta repertoires from roughly 600 donors and added high-resolution HLA genotyping to study TCR occurrence patterns. On the study overall, not on this receptor specifically: The 87-base-pair reads could not distinguish some IMGT-functional V segments, including TRBV6-2 and TRBV6-3, so those segments were excluded. Because HLA typing was missing for some donors at each locus, association tests included only the typed subset. In both the original and validation cohorts, the classifier was reported to diagnose cytomegalovirus status with high specificity and sensitivity. In a later analysis, several top co-occurrence clusters were reported to appear linked to parvovirus B19, influenza, CMV and Epstein-Barr virus. Linkage disequilibrium might explain the correlated functional status among segregating V segments, but an unknown experimental factor could not be ruled out. For the cohort, immune exposure information was limited to CMV serostatus. In a later genetic analysis, fewer N-insertions in productive TCRs were reported among donors in an Asian-associated ancestry cluster than the roughly 710-donor mean. A total of 164 TCR beta chains were listed by the study as associated with cytomegalovirus. A later genetic analysis associated a missense DCLRE1C variant with V-gene and J-gene trimming of TCR beta chains, and an independent cohort replicated the association. A further reported finding was that TCR beta sequences accurately predicted the HLA-A and HLA-B alleles for most subjects in the first cohort. The authors suggested that the approach could potentially be extended to other disease states and immunological phenotypes. Assigning TCR associations to individual alleles was difficult when HLA alleles, especially DR and DQ, strongly co-occurred. Because counts were too low, around 18 rarely observed V segments, including chromosome 9 orphons, were left out of the earlier analysis of some 640 of the donors. A later analysis found that HLA-associated TCR beta chains were more clonally expanded and had lower generation probabilities than equally common non-associated chains. Most TCR sequences were seen in very few donors, while some public TCRs were found in many individuals. In a later analysis, TCR association rates were found to vary across HLA loci, with the most associated TCRs seen for DRB1 alleles and the fewest for HLA-C alleles. Most CMV-associated TCR beta chains appeared to be HLA-restricted in a later analysis, and the HLA associations seemed to be driven largely by CMV exposure. In an earlier analysis of about 550 of the donors, most TCR beta V segments were observed in productive rearrangements about 87% or about 30% of the time, broadly matching IMGT annotations. A few of the identified cytomegalovirus-associated TCR beta chains were confirmed in vitro to be specific for cytomegalovirus antigens. A cluster of highly shared sequence variants was judged likely to represent a technical artifact of the sequencing pipeline. In a later analysis, 16,951 TCR beta sequences were associated with specific HLA alleles at a false discovery rate of 0.05. The presence/absence analyses assumed that sequencing depth was roughly uniform across donors, and that assumption may not be true. The cohort was sequenced for TCR beta chains only, and without alpha or paired-chain data the features that could be detected were limited.

The cohort consisted of 650 to 700 healthy bone marrow donors. At the time of sampling, every cohort member was nominally healthy, though immune exposures that went unrecorded were likely present. The donor tested CMV seronegative, placing the donor among the roughly 350 seronegative members of the cohort. A peripheral blood sample was provided by each donor, and peripheral blood mononuclear cells were used for TCR beta sequencing. The Qiagen DNeasy Blood Extraction Kit was used to extract genomic DNA from the blood cell samples. This clone was picked up a small number of times. Its antigen is still unknown. Per-base quality was not reported, and no clone a single base away is much larger than it. The junction shows trimming of 2 bases on V and 4 bases on J, and the gene matches do not reach 7 bases of it. Reading from cysteine to phenylalanine, the CDR3 counts 16 amino acids. The entry retains the CDR3 DNA only, 48 bases that are in frame from base 1. The germline V gene (reference sequence) specifies MNHEY as CDR1 and SMNVEV as CDR2.

Library method: the immunoSEQ multiplex PCR assay. For the multiplex PCR, a mixture combining 60 forward primers for TCR Vbeta segments and 13 reverse primers for TCR Jbeta segments was used. A multiplex PCR assay on genomic DNA amplified the CDR3 region of rearranged TCR beta genes. Amplified TCR beta libraries were sequenced as 87-base-pair reads on the Illumina HiSeq System. For the original study's pipeline: Across the 600 to 700 repertoires, a later analysis counted 75 million to 90 million unique TCR beta chains, some 11 million of which were shared by at least two donors. Raw reads were error-corrected and collapsed into unique sequences by a nearest-neighbor algorithm in which closely related sequences were merged to remove PCR and sequencing errors. To assign V, D and J gene segments, CDR3 sequences were aligned to IMGT reference sequences. Each retained sequence needed at least a six-nucleotide match to both a V gene segment and a J gene segment. Rearrangements were classified as productive when the CDR3 lacked stop codons and remained in frame with V and J, and all other rearrangements were classified as non-productive. CDR3 was defined by IMGT convention, running from the second conserved V-encoded cysteine to the conserved J-encoded phenylalanine. The earlier analysis of about 570 of the donors excluded any sequence lacking an unambiguous match to a single V gene segment. An earlier analysis of 550 to 650 of the donors classified V segments as functional when productive rearrangements were above 56.7% and as segregating when the standard deviation between donors was above 5%. A statistical classification framework was developed to diagnose cytomegalovirus status using the catalog of TCR beta chain sequences. In a later analysis, V and J genes were assigned by comparing TCR nucleotide sequences against IMGT/GENE-DB human TR gene sequences. A later analysis assigned CDR3 sequences and most-parsimonious VDJ recombination scenarios with the TCRdist pipeline. In a later analysis, each TCR beta chain was defined by its CDR3 amino acid sequence together with its V-gene family, and reads lacking a unique V-gene family were excluded. A later analysis removed several hundred highly shared, low-generation-probability nucleotide sequences to deal with suspected cross-contamination and a sequencing artifact. For each public chain, a later analysis derived a clonal expansion index from normalized ranks of inferred template counts within each repertoire. Generation probabilities in a later analysis came from a VDJ recombination model fitted to out-of-frame rearrangements, and those results were checked against IGoR. A later analysis scored TCR-TCR, TCR-HLA and TCR-CMV co-occurrence with hypergeometric tests, applying a repertoire-size bias correction to TCR pairs. To estimate false discovery rates, a later analysis permuted the HLA or CMV assignments 20 times. In a later analysis, co-occurring TCRs were grouped using DBSCAN, and TCRdist sequence similarity was added for clustering within HLA-allele-positive subsets. Repertoires with fewer than 30,000 or more than 120,000 public chains, plus five repertoires with anomalous nucleotide sharing, were excluded from co-occurrence clustering. Here the immuneACCESS table is served through TCRdb, limited to in-frame sequences with V and J called. Missing clones are a known gap in these copies; in checked studies unresolved V genes cover under half, and the rest lacks a known reason. The V and J calls and clone size come from that table; D and trimming were worked out from the DNA. Recorded for this sample are under 200,000 clones; 68% of them occurred a single time. Approximately 1.5% of the sample belongs to the ten largest clones.

The V and J genes are TRBV27 and TRBJ2-5; a stretch of 10 junction bases matches TRBD2. Sequencing input: PBMCs. This clonotype was obtained from a man aged 45 to 65 in good health and CMV-seronegative. The CDR3 reads as follows: CASSLRKAGGPETQYF. The DNA reads as follows: TGTGCCAGCAGTTTAAGGAAAGCGGGGGGGCCAGAGACCCAGTACTTC.